This T cell receptor (beta chain) emerged from a study of blood T cell repertoires in COVID-19 (dated by TCRdb to about 2020). Concerning the study at large: The collaborator samples originated in the United States, Italy and Spain and spanned the acute and convalescent phases of COVID-19. The material from the prospective study consisted of cDNA or gDNA derived from T cells, B-cell-depleted T cells, or PBMCs. The dataset comprised deeply sampled blood TCRbeta repertoires from subjects exposed to, actively infected with, or recovered from COVID-19. The repertoires were made available in a free public database intended to serve as a resource for research on the immune response to SARS-CoV-2. The samples were drawn from the first 160 participants of the ongoing ImmuneRACE study and from about 1,200 subjects provided by 6 global collaborators. Sample metadata almost always included a de-identified subject ID, COVID-19 status, age in years and sex. Where HLA class I and class II types were available, the types were taken from metadata supplied by the sample provider, not from assay-based typing. The investigation overall reported the following: The quantity of clinical and demographic metadata differed by source and by participant and was supplied without curation.

Notes on this clone: Its antigen is currently not known. No per-base quality is available; no much larger clone lies one base away.

TCRbeta CDR3 regions were amplified from genomic DNA by means of the immunoSEQ Assay, a bias-controlled multiplex PCR. On the authors' methods: The number of nucleated cells in each sample was estimated by amplification of reference gene primers within the assay. To quantify the absolute abundance of each unique TCRbeta CDR3 rearrangement, sequence reads were collapsed and filtered. For each sample, productive Simpson clonality was calculated by taking the square root of Simpson's diversity index across productive rearrangements. Held by TCRdb, this immuneACCESS table contains in-frame sequences only and omits some clones. Under half of the omission traces to an unresolved V gene where checked; the cause of the rest is unknown. V and J calls and clone size are as listed in that table; D and trimming were resolved from the DNA. Counted in this sample were about 160,000 clones; over 60% of them appeared once. Clones ranked in the top ten supply 7% to 10% of the sample.

Each collaborating institution followed its own protocols to collect whole blood in K2EDTA tubes. For TCRbeta analysis, collaborators shipped samples in one of three forms: frozen whole blood, isolated PBMCs, or DNA extracted from either of those sample types. This receptor was taken from a man between 60 and 70 years old with acute or convalescent COVID-19. Sequencing used peripheral blood.

The nucleotides read TGTGCCAGTAGCGGAATGGGACATACGAACACTGAAGCTTTCTTT. Translated, this gives CASSGMGHTNTEAFF. The chain uses TRBV19 and TRBJ1-1; the D region possibly corresponds to TRBD1 (6 bases align). There are 15 amino acids in the CDR3, from cysteine to phenylalanine inclusive. The retained sequence is limited to the CDR3, 45 bases, with the frame set at the first base. The germline V gene (reference sequence) gives CDR1 as LNHDA and CDR2 as SQIVND. Deletion took 6 bases off V and 1 base off J, with a span of 15 bases between the germline ends.